This T cell receptor beta chain emerged from a study of identical twins. Each CDR3 protein gets one entry after TCRdb re-called the 5' RACE reads with MiXCR. Here the sample spans about 700,000 distinct CDR3 sequences, roughly 6% being singletons. This clonotype occurred many times. Germline-derived CDR1 and CDR2 are DFQATT and SNEGSKA (reference sequence). CDR3 length: 11 residues. V lost 3 bases to trimming and J lost 4 bases, with 6 bases between them. This TCR was sampled from a man younger than 35 in good health. This sequence joins TRBV20-1 and TRBJ1-2; possible D gene TRBD1, 5 bases. Input material: naive T cells sorted from blood. The CDR3: CSARQGYGYTF. DNA of the CDR3: TGCAGTGCTAGGCAGGGCTATGGCTACACCTTC.